This TCR beta chain was sequenced during a study of cytomegalovirus exposure and HLA in healthy donors. On this clone itself: Its antigen is not identified.

PCR was performed using 60 Vbeta and 13 Jbeta primers. Authors' processing steps: Later, an analysis found 65 million to 85 million unique TCR beta chains, and around 12 million of these were shared. Sequencing was performed with immunoSEQ multiplex PCR; in TCRdb, only in-frame clones are kept and a portion is missing. Clone size and the V and J calls come from that table; the DNA yielded D and trimming. The repertoire holds over 100,000 clones, with about 60% as singletons. Study observations and caveats: The productive fraction for most TCR beta V segments was about 87% or about 30% in an earlier analysis. More than 150 TCR beta chains were listed as cytomegalovirus-associated. With DRB1 most and HLA-C fewest, TCR association rates differed between HLA loci in a later analysis.

V lost 1 base, J lost 3 bases, and 11 bases lay in between. Germline loops: CDR1 SGHKS, CDR2 YYEKEE (reference sequence). This CDR3 is built from 14 residues. The chain recombines TRBV5-5 with TRBJ2-7; the D is unclear. The sample taken for sequencing was PBMCs. The TCR sequence derives from a human donor in good health. The CDR3 nucleotides are TGTGCCAGCAGCTTGTCACAGACCCACTACGAGCAGTACTTC. It encodes CASSLSQTHYEQYF.